This T cell receptor beta chain was identified in a study of T cells in localized non-small cell lung cancer. The germline gives CDR1 PRHDT, CDR2 FYEKMQ (reference sequence). This CDR3 is built from 14 residues. Between the trimmed V and J ends, which lost 5 bases and 0 bases, there was a span of 11 bases. Clones were read by immunoSEQ multiplex PCR, and TCRdb kept only the in-frame ones, dropping some. The table shows tens of thousands of clones, with about 90% occurring only once. The sequence was obtained from a woman between 35 and 70 years old with stage I lung adenocarcinoma. The rearrangement joins TRBV13 to TRBJ2-7; weak D call: TRBD1 (5 bases). Here the sequenced sample was peripheral blood, taken before any cancer treatment. CDR3 DNA: TGTGCCAGCAGCGTGCTAGGGGCCTCCTACGAGCAGTACTTC. Residues: CASSVLGASYEQYF. The variable domain in full, completed from reference TRBV13 and TRBJ2-7, reads AAGVIQSPRHLIKEKRETATLKCYPIPRHDTVYWYQQGPGQDPQFLISFYEKMQSDKGSIPDRFSAQQFSDYHSELNMSSLELGDSALYFCASSVLGASYEQYFGPGTRLTVT.